The 17 T cell receptor beta chains given below trace back to one sample, sequenced in a study of technical replicates of blood from a handful of donors. TCRdb's table, derived via immunoSEQ multiplex PCR, lists solely in-frame clones and lacks some. The data contain 75,000 to 95,000 clones, just under 95% of them seen just once; the ten biggest clones take up over 0.2%. Sequencing was performed on T cells isolated from PBMCs. The source of these receptors is a human donor in good health.

The V gene is TRBV2, the J gene TRBJ2-5; D gene ambiguous. From germline, CDR1 is SNHLY and CDR2 FYNNEI. The CDR3 loop spans 14 amino acids. With 4 bases removed from V and 5 bases from J, the gap between germline ends came to 14 bases. The CDR3 reads CASSGIYYEETQYF. For the CDR3, the DNA is TGTGCCAGCAGTGGGATATACTACGAGGAGACCCAGTACTTC. The complete variable domain, with remaining parts taken from reference TRBV2 and TRBJ2-5, reads EPEVTQTPSHQVTQMGQEVILRCVPISNHLYFYWYRQILGQKVEFLVSFYNNEISEKSEIFDDQFSVERPDGSNFTLKIRSTKLEDSAMYFCASSGIYYEETQYFGPGTRLLVL.

This clone was seen a single time. This chain links TRBV5-1 with TRBJ2-1; 9 bases are a match to TRBD1. Germline assignment: CDR1 SGHRS and CDR2 YFSETQ. The length of the CDR3 is 14 residues. The ends lost 0 bases at V and 7 bases at J; junction bases unmatched: 2. CDR3 sequence: CASSLVDRGNEQFF. The CDR3 DNA sequence: TGCGCCAGCAGCTTGGTGGACAGGGGAAATGAGCAGTTCTTC. The whole variable domain, filled in from reference TRBV5-1 and TRBJ2-1, reads KAGVTQTPRYLIKTRGQQVTLSCSPISGHRSVSWYQQTPGQGLQFLFEYFSETQRNKGNFPGRFSGRQFSNSRSEMNVSTLELGDSALYLCASSLVDRGNEQFFGPGTRLTVL.

The chain carries TRBV6-5 and TRBJ1-1; maybe TRBD1 (6 bases). Trimming removed 4 bases at V and 1 base at J, with 10 bases between. Germline-derived CDR1 and CDR2 are MNHEY and SVGAGI. CDR3 length: 14 residues. CDR3 sequence: CASSFRTENTEAFF. CDR3 in DNA: TGTGCCAGCAGTTTCCGGACAGAGAACACTGAAGCTTTCTTT.

The V gene is TRBV7-3, the J gene TRBJ1-1, with 9 positions matching TRBD1. This CDR3 has 15 amino acids. The J segment lost 5 bases and the V segment lost 4 bases, leaving 8 bases of the junction unmatched. Germline V lookup: CDR1 SGHTA, CDR2 FQGTGA. CDR3 in amino acids: CASSSQTGGQTEAFF. CDR3 nucleotides: TGTGCCAGCAGCTCCCAGACAGGGGGGCAGACTGAAGCTTTCTTT.

V is TRBV16 and J is TRBJ1-5; TRBD1 matches at 12 bases. The V segment lost 5 bases and the J segment 6 bases; nucleotides outside the gene matches: 8. Germline V CDR1 and CDR2: KGHSY, FQNENV. The CDR3 loop spans 16 amino acids. CDR3: CASSGPGTGGIQPQHF. DNA for the CDR3: TGTGCCAGCAGCGGACCTGGGACAGGGGGCATTCAGCCCCAGCATTTT.

This clone was seen a few times. This chain joins TRBV6-1 and TRBJ1-5; D unresolved. Germline CDR1 MNHNS, CDR2 SASEGT. The CDR3 sequence is 10 residues long. CDR3 in amino acids: CGAGNQPQHF. CDR3 coding DNA: TGTGGGGCAGGTAATCAGCCCCAGCATTTT.

The genes are TRBV7-9 and TRBJ2-1, with a weak D call TRBD2 (7 bases). This CDR3 region has 15 residues. V gave up 5 bases and J gave up 3 bases, with 14 bases separating them. Germline V lookup: CDR1 SEHNR, CDR2 FQNEAQ (reference sequence). The CDR3 coding sequence is TGTGCCAGCAGCGTTACGGGGGGCAGCTACAATGAGCAGTTCTTC. Its translation: CASSVTGGSYNEQFF.

The chain carries TRBV30 and TRBJ2-7; 10 nucleotides agree with TRBD1. Trimming cost V 4 bases and J 4 bases; bases outside gene matches: 7. Per germline, CDR1 GTSNPN and CDR2 SVGIG (reference sequence). The CDR3 has 14 amino acids. The CDR3 loop reads CAWTPWTGGYEQYF. CDR3 DNA sequence: TGTGCCTGGACCCCGTGGACAGGGGGATACGAGCAGTACTTC.

The CDR3 DNA is TGTGCCAGCAGTCAAAACTGGTCGGGGTCTGAAGCTTTCTTT. Its translation is CASSQNWSGSEAFF. The rearrangement links TRBV6-5 to TRBJ1-1; D ambiguous. V was shortened by 5 bases and J by 6 bases, with 16 bases between the two germline ends. The CDR3 has 14 amino acids. Looked up from germline, CDR1 is MNHEY and CDR2 is SVGAGI.

The count of this clone is one. The V and J genes are TRBV9 and TRBJ2-3; D unresolved. The CDR3 is 13 residues long. Germline lookup yields CDR1 SGDLS and CDR2 YYNGEE. The V end was cut by 0 bases, the J end by 4 bases, with 6 bases between. This chain's CDR3 is CASSVGLSDTQYF. CDR3 DNA: TGTGCCAGCAGCGTAGGACTTTCAGATACGCAGTATTTT.

This clone was counted only a few times. The chain uses TRBV27 and TRBJ1-2, with TRBD1 identical over 8 bases. This CDR3 comprises 14 residues. V was clipped by 3 bases and J by 6 bases; unmatched bases: 6. Germline CDR1 is MNHEY and CDR2 is SMNVEV (reference sequence). Here the CDR3 DNA reads TGTGCCAGCAGTTTTGGGAACAGGGGGGATGGCTACACCTTC. It codes for CASSFGNRGDGYTF.

The J gene is TRBJ2-5, the V gene TRBV27; 10 bases agree with TRBD2. The CDR3 extends over 13 amino acids. The V and J ends lost 6 bases and 7 bases, in that order; junction bases with no gene match: 5. Looked up from germline, CDR1 is MNHEY and CDR2 is SMNVEV (reference sequence). CDR3 sequence (DNA): TGTGCCAGCAGATTTAGCGGGGGGTGGACCCAGTACTTC. This gives the protein CASRFSGGWTQYF.

V gene TRBV7-9 combines with J gene TRBJ1-1; D is unresolved. The CDR3 extends over 17 amino acids. The V and J ends lost 5 bases and 1 base respectively, with 20 bases between them. Looked up from germline, CDR1 is SEHNR and CDR2 is FQNEAQ (reference sequence). CDR3 in amino acids: CASSRNERGSQNTEAFF. CDR3 nucleotides: TGTGCCAGCAGCCGGAACGAGAGAGGGTCCCAGAACACTGAAGCTTTCTTT.

This chain links TRBV5-4 with TRBJ1-1; unclear D gene. The CDR3 covers 13 residues. V dropped 4 bases and J dropped 4 bases, with 11 bases sitting between them. Germline V gene sequence: CDR1 SGHNT, CDR2 YYREEE (reference sequence). CDR3 in amino acids: CASSIETFTEAFF. CDR3 DNA: TGTGCCAGCAGCATTGAGACTTTCACTGAAGCTTTCTTT.

This clone is a singleton in its sample. This chain connects TRBV5-1 to TRBJ2-5, with 7 nucleotides matching TRBD1. The V gene's germline CDR1 is SGHRS and CDR2 YFSETQ. J was trimmed by 0 bases and V by 6 bases; bases with no gene match: 17. The CDR3 covers 18 residues. The CDR3 loop is CASIKTAVGQMYQETQYF. The CDR3 nucleotides read TGCGCCAGCATTAAGACCGCCGTGGGACAGATGTACCAAGAGACCCAGTACTTC.

The chain recombines TRBV7-9 with TRBJ2-1, with 9 bases fitting TRBD2. Germline trimming cut 5 bases from V and 9 bases from J; bases unmatched to any gene: 23. Germline loops: CDR1 SEHNR, CDR2 FQNEAQ (reference sequence). This CDR3 has 19 residues. Here the CDR3 DNA reads TGTGCCAGCAGCCCGCGTCCCGGGACTAGCTTCCCCTCGGTGGTTGAGCAGTTCTTC. Its translation: CASSPRPGTSFPSVVEQFF.

This clone was seen more than once but under ten times. The chain recombines TRBV18 with TRBJ1-2; TRBD1 aligns across 9 bases. V gave up 4 bases and J gave up 5 bases; unmatched junction bases: 14. Germline V gene data show CDR1 as KGHSH and CDR2 as LQKENI. CDR3 length: 17 residues. The CDR3 here is CASSLRTTGGVDYGYTF. CDR3 sequence (DNA): TGTGCCAGCTCACTCCGGACCACAGGGGGCGTCGATTATGGCTACACCTTC.